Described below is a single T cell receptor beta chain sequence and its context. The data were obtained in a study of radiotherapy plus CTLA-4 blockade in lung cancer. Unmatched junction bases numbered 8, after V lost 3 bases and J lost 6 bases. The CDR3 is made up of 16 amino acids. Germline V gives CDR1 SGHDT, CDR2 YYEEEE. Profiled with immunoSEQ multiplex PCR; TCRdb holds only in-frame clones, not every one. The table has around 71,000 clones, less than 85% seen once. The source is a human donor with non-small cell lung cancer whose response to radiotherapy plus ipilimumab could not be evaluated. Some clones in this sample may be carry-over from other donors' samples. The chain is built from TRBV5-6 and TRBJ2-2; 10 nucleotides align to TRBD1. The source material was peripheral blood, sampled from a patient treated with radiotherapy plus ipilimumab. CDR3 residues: CASSWDRGPQSGELFF. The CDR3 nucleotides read TGTGCCAGCAGCTGGGACAGGGGCCCGCAGTCCGGGGAGCTGTTTTTT.